This T cell receptor (beta chain) was obtained from a study of blood T cell repertoires in COVID-19. At the level of the study: Samples came from the United States, Italy and Spain, spanning acute and convalescent COVID-19. Nucleic acid was either cDNA or gDNA, and it came from T cells, B-cell-depleted T cells, or PBMCs.

Germline trimming cut 3 bases from V and 4 bases from J; bases unmatched to any gene: 3. This CDR3 comprises 16 residues. Germline values: CDR1 LGHDT, CDR2 YNNKEL (reference sequence). In the source study's methods: Estimation of nucleated cell counts relied on the amplification of reference gene primers. Here immunoSEQ multiplex PCR was the method, and the copy in TCRdb shows in-frame clones only, minus some. The DNA was the basis for D and trimming; V, J and clone size are from that table. The data show about 240,000 clones, more than 75% seen once. The sequence derives from a woman in her thirties or forties who had recovered from COVID-19. The sequenced sample consisted of peripheral blood. This sequence joins TRBV3-1 (or the pseudogene TRBV3-2) and TRBJ2-2; 12 bases align to TRBD1. CDR3 in amino acids: CASSHRDRGRTGELFF. The DNA of the CDR3 is TGTGCCAGCAGCCATCGGGACAGGGGGCGCACCGGGGAGCTGTTTTTT.